This T cell receptor beta chain was captured by sequencing in a study of cytomegalovirus exposure and HLA in healthy donors. Overall study results and limits: Associated with cytomegalovirus, according to the listing, were 164 TCR beta chains. Most TCR sequences proved rare, with some public TCRs found in many donors. Reports showed the classifier diagnosing cytomegalovirus status with high specificity and sensitivity.

The CDR3 runs to 16 residues. CDR1 ENHRY and CDR2 SYGVKD come from the germline V gene. V was pared by 2 bases and J by 1 base, with 6 bases of the junction left unmatched. This clone was counted only a few times. The target antigen is unknown. Use of 60 Vbeta and 13 Jbeta primers characterized the PCR. The repertoire was sequenced with immunoSEQ multiplex PCR; TCRdb's copy has only in-frame clones and lacks some. Among fewer than 80,000 clones listed, 70% to 75% were seen once. These donors counted as nominally healthy when sampled, but unrecorded immune exposures were likely. Sequencing input: PBMCs. The chain recombines TRBV10-3 with TRBJ1-1; TRBD1 matches 8 bases. This receptor was identified in a woman under 40 in good health and CMV-seronegative. Here the CDR3 reads CAISEGTGTGNTEAFF. Here the CDR3 DNA reads TGTGCCATCAGTGAGGGTACCGGGACAGGGAACACTGAAGCTTTCTTT.